Given below is one T cell receptor (beta chain) in context. These data are taken from a study of cytomegalovirus exposure and HLA in healthy donors. The germline CDR1 and CDR2 sequences are MGHDK and SYGVNS. The CDR3 length is 15 residues. V shed 2 bases and J 2 bases; nucleotides not matched to a gene: 3. PCR involved 60 Vbeta and 13 Jbeta primers. Data came from immunoSEQ multiplex PCR; TCRdb stores just in-frame clones and leaves some out. The sample yields around 150,000 clones, 70% to 80% seen once. The sequence came from a woman aged 45-65 years in good health and CMV-seronegative. The chain joins TRBV25-1 to TRBJ1-5; 7 bases line up with TRBD1. Sequencing was performed on PBMCs. As DNA, the CDR3 is TGTGCCAGCAGTGAAGGAGGGGGCCGCAATCAGCCCCAGCATTTT. It translates to CASSEGGGRNQPQHF.